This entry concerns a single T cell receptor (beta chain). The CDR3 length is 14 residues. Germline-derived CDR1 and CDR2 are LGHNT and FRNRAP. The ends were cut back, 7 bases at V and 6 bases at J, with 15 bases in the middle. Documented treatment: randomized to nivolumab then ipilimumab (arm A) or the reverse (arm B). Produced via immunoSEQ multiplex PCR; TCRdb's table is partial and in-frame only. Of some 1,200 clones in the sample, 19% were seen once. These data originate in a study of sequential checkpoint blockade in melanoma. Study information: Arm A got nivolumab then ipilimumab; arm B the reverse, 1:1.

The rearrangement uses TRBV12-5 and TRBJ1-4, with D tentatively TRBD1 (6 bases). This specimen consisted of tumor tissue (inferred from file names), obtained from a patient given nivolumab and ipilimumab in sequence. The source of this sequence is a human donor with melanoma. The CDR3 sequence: CASVGGGDYEKLFF. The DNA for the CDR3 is TGTGCTAGTGTAGGGGGGGGAGACTATGAAAAACTGTTTTTT. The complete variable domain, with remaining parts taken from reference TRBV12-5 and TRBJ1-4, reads DARVTQTPRHKVTEMGQEVTMRCQPILGHNTVFWYRQTMMQGLELLAYFRNRAPLDDSGMPKDRFSAEMPDATLATLKIQPSEPRDSAVYFCASVGGGDYEKLFFGSGTQLSVL.